This T cell receptor beta chain is from a study of blood T cells in healthy people across ages. A sample-barcoded 5' primer and a J-beta primer mix were used in a second PCR of roughly 7 to 11 cycles. TCRdb analysed the 5' RACE reads with MiXCR anew, one entry per CDR3 protein. Altogether 1.6 million or so distinct CDR3 sequences are present, 30% to 40% being singletons, with the ten largest covering around 10%. Healthy Caucasians from Russia aged roughly 6 to 95 served as donors. Remarks on this clonotype: Its matching antigen is unknown.

The CDR3 has 15 residues. The germline CDR1 and CDR2 sequences are SGHVS and FQNEAQ. Trimming shortened V by 5 bases and J by 7 bases, and 17 bases separated the two germline ends. The study's findings and limits: Significant beta diversity loss was already apparent by age approximately 38, declining roughly linearly. Long-lived donors had more naive CD4+ cells and higher diversity than aged donors.

V usage is TRBV7-8 and J usage is TRBJ1-4; D might be TRBD1 (6 bases). This TCR came from a woman aged 30 to 39 in good health. Sequenced material: blood. Here the CDR3 reads CASSGGGVFVEKLFF. In DNA, the CDR3 is TGTGCCAGCAGCGGGGGCGGCGTATTTGTTGAAAAACTGTTTTTT.